The present entry profiles one TCR beta chain with its context. Its target is unknown. Samples came from healthy bone marrow donors. This entry is derived from a study of cytomegalovirus exposure and HLA in healthy donors. Study findings and constraints: It was only CMV serostatus that was available as immune exposure information. In a later analysis, an Asian-associated ancestry cluster reportedly showed fewer N-insertions than the approximately 620-donor mean.

Trimming at V came to 5 bases and at J to 2 bases, leaving 6 bases not matched to a gene. CDR1 MDHEN and CDR2 SYDVKM come from the germline V gene. The CDR3 length is 15 residues. The PCR was carried out with 60 Vbeta primers and 13 Jbeta primers. Sequenced by immunoSEQ multiplex PCR; TCRdb stores in-frame clones only, minus some. The sample shows about 130,000 clones, around 77% of them seen only once. What was sequenced was PBMCs. V usage is TRBV28 and J usage is TRBJ1-5; 7 nucleotides agree with TRBD1. This clonotype was sampled from a man between 50 and 59 years old in good health and CMV-seronegative. The CDR3 nucleotides read TGTGCCAGCAGTACTAGGACAGGTGGCAATCAGCCCCAGCATTTT. It codes for CASSTRTGGNQPQHF.